Listed here is a single T cell receptor beta chain. The sample is drawn from a study of blood T cell repertoires in COVID-19. Study-level background: Spain, Italy and the United States supplied samples that represented acute and convalescent COVID-19.

From germline, CDR1 is SGHTA and CDR2 FQGNSA. V dropped 1 base and J dropped 8 bases, with 12 bases sitting between them. CDR3 length: 15 residues. Method: immunoSEQ multiplex PCR; TCRdb's copy keeps in-frame clones and lacks some. The repertoire has approximately 150,000 clones, roughly nine tenths of them found once; the top ten carry about 2.5%. This chain connects TRBV7-2 to TRBJ1-6; unclear D gene. The clonotype comes from a human donor with COVID-19, enrolled during active disease. The donor label of this sample is uncertain. Source material: peripheral blood. CDR3 region: CASSLDGGPYSPLHF. The DNA for the CDR3 is TGTGCCAGCAGCTTAGATGGAGGACCGTATTCACCCCTCCACTTT.